This T cell receptor beta chain was sequenced during a study of EBV T-cell therapy then PD-1 blockade in nasopharyngeal carcinoma. Treatment denoted: AdE1-LMPpoly-expanded autologous EBV-specific T-cell therapy followed by anti-PD-1 nivolumab. Points on this clone: Its antigen is undetermined.

The assay was immunoSEQ multiplex PCR, and TCRdb's table has in-frame clones only and misses some. The table records some 17,000 clones, roughly 83% of them present only once. This CDR3 comprises 14 residues. Trimming cost V 6 bases and J 4 bases; bases outside gene matches: 4. Germline assignment: CDR1 WSHSY and CDR2 SAAADI. This TCR was recovered from a man aged 35 to 55 with nasopharyngeal carcinoma. V gene TRBV10-2 combines with J gene TRBJ2-1; 9 bases map to TRBD2. The sequences come from CD8+ T cells from blood, collected at day 0 from a patient whose treatment included autologous EBV-specific T cells and nivolumab. The CDR3 reads CASSPSGEYNEQFF. The DNA of the CDR3 is TGCGCCAGCAGCCCTAGCGGGGAATACAATGAGCAGTTCTTC.